A single sample gave rise to the 9 T cell receptor beta chains below, sequenced in a study of precursors of human CD4 cytotoxic T cells. Four sorted CD4+ memory subsets, central memory, effector memory, IL-7R-high TEMRA and IL-7R-negative TEMRA, were UMI-sequenced. Each CDR3 protein is one row after TCRdb ran MiXCR on the reads. Of 400 to 600 distinct CDR3 sequences in the sample, over 20% were seen once. Sample: memory CD4+ T cells from blood (PBMCs). All receptors derive from a human donor in good health.

A few counts support this clonotype. The rearrangement links TRBV5-1 to TRBJ2-7; D uncertain. Trimming took 0 bases from V and 5 from J, leaving 15 bases between them. Germline V CDR1 and CDR2: SGHRS, YFSETQ. The CDR3 contains 15 residues. The CDR3: CASSLVGSQLHEQYF. In DNA form, the CDR3 reads TGCGCCAGCAGCTTGGTAGGGTCCCAACTCCACGAGCAGTACTTC.

The chain employs TRBV30 and TRBJ2-3; no clear D. Trimming cost V 0 bases and J 6 bases, with 10 bases left between them. Germline values: CDR1 GTSNPN, CDR2 SVGIG (reference sequence). The CDR3 contains 13 residues. Here the CDR3 DNA reads TGTGCCTGGAGTGTGAGGATTCGGGATACGCAGTATTTT. Translation: CAWSVRIRDTQYF.

This clonotype was recorded a few times. This chain links TRBV6-5 with TRBJ1-2; D unclear. The germline CDR1 and CDR2 sequences are MNHEY and SVGAGI. Trimming removed 8 bases from V and 0 bases from J, with 7 bases in between. The CDR3 runs to 12 residues. The CDR3 protein is CASYTTNYGYTF. The CDR3 nucleotides read TGTGCCAGCTACACCACTAACTATGGCTACACCTTC.

In its sample, this clonotype ranks as large. The V gene is TRBV29-1, the J gene TRBJ2-5; tentatively, D is TRBD1 or TRBD2 (7 bases each). In germline, CDR1 is SQVTM, CDR2 ANQGSEA. V lost 8 bases to trimming and J lost 4 bases, with 17 bases between them. CDR3 length: 13 amino acids. CDR3 in amino acids: CSIGEGASETQYF. CDR3 nucleotide sequence: TGCAGCATCGGGGAGGGGGCCTCAGAGACCCAGTACTTC.

V and J are TRBV5-1 and TRBJ2-5; D is perhaps TRBD2 (5 bases). From germline, CDR1 is SGHRS and CDR2 YFSETQ. Trimming removed 0 bases from V and 5 bases from J, with 17 bases in between. The CDR3 is 16 residues long. In nucleotides, the CDR3 is TGCGCCAGCAGCTTGGCCTTGGATTTGAGGAGGGAGACCCAGTACTTC. This encodes CASSLALDLRRETQYF.

This chain connects TRBV3-1 to TRBJ2-1, with 7 nucleotides matching TRBD1. V lost 5 bases to trimming and J lost 10 bases; unmatched junction nucleotides: 2. Germline V CDR1 and CDR2: LGHDT, YNNKEL (reference sequence). The CDR3 runs 11 residues. CDR3 loop: CASSGRGEQFF. CDR3 nucleotide sequence: TGTGCCAGCAGCGGCAGGGGGGAGCAGTTCTTC.

The chain has TRBV2 and TRBJ2-3; the match to TRBD1 covers 9 bases. The ends lost 4 bases at V and 6 bases at J; junction bases unmatched: 8. Germline V gene lookup returns CDR1 SNHLY and CDR2 FYNNEI. This CDR3 has 15 residues. CDR3 residues: CASSVSGQGWDTQYF. CDR3 DNA sequence: TGTGCCAGCAGTGTTTCGGGACAGGGTTGGGATACGCAGTATTTT.

About this clonotype: This may come from a read error, since a much larger clone is one base off. The CDR3 region has the DNA TGTGCCAGCATCAGGGATGCTGAGCAGTTCTTC. Its protein product is CASIRDAEQFF. The chain carries TRBV2 and TRBJ2-1, with D perhaps matching TRBD1 (5 bases). CDR3 length: 11 amino acids. CDR1 is SNHLY, CDR2 FYNNEI, per germline. The germline V and J ends were trimmed by 7 bases and 9 bases, with 10 bases remaining between them.

Details on this clonotype: Just one base apart from a much larger clone, this may be a read error. J is TRBJ2-1 and V is TRBV2; 9 nucleotides align to TRBD1. The CDR3 consists of 15 residues. Germline CDR1 is SNHLY and CDR2 is FYNNEI. The CDR3 DNA follows: TGTGCCAGCAGTGCTTGGACAGGGGACTACAATGAGGAGTTCTTC. Translation: CASSAWTGDYNEEFF.